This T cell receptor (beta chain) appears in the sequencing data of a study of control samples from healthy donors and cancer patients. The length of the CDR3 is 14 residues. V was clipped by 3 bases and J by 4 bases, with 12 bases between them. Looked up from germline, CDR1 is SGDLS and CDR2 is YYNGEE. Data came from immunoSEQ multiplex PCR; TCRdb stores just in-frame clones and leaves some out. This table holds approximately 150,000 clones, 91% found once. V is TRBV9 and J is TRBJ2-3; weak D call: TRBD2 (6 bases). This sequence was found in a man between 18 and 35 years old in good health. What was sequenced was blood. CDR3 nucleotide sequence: TGTGCCAGCAGCGCGTACGGGGGTGCAGATACGCAGTATTTT. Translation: CASSAYGGADTQYF.